This T cell receptor (beta chain) is from a study of cytomegalovirus exposure and HLA in healthy donors. Study results and caveats: One cluster of highly shared sequence variants probably arose as a sequencing artifact. A list of approximately 160 TCR beta chains associated with cytomegalovirus was given.

PCR amplification relied on 60 Vbeta primers (plus 13 Jbeta primers). Method: immunoSEQ multiplex PCR; TCRdb's copy keeps in-frame clones and lacks some. Of 150,000 to 200,000 clones in the sample, about 65% were seen once. The table lists this clone with a few counts. Its specificity is unknown. What was sequenced was PBMCs. The sequence was collected from a woman in her 30s in good health and CMV-seronegative.

In DNA form, the CDR3 reads TGTGCCGTTTCGCTAGCGGGAGAAGATACGCAGTATTTT. Residues: CAVSLAGEDTQYF. The chain couples TRBV5-4 to TRBJ2-3; 10 bases match TRBD2. This CDR3 comprises 13 residues. Trimming at V came to 10 bases and at J to 5 bases, leaving 7 bases not matched to a gene. CDR1 and CDR2 (germline): SGHNT, YYREEE (reference sequence).